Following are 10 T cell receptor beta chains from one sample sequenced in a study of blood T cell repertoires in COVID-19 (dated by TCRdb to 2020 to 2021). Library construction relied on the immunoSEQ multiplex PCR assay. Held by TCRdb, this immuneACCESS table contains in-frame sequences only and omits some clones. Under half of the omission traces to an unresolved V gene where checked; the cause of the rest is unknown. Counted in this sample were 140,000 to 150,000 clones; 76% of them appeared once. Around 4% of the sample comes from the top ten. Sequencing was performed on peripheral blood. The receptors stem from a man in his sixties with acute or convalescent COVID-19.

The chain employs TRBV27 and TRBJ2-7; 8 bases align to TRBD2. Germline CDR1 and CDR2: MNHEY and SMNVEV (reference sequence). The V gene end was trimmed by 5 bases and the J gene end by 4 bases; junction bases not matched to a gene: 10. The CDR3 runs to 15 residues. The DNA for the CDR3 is TGTGCCAGCAGTCCCGTTGGCGGGAGGAAATACGAGCAGTACTTC. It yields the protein CASSPVGGRKYEQYF.

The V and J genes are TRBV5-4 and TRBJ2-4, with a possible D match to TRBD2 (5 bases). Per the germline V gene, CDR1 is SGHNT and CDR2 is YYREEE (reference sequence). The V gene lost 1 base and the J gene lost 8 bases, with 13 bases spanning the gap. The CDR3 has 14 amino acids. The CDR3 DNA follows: TGTGCCAGCAGCTTGTCCCCCCACGGGGACATTCAGTACTTC. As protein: CASSLSPHGDIQYF.

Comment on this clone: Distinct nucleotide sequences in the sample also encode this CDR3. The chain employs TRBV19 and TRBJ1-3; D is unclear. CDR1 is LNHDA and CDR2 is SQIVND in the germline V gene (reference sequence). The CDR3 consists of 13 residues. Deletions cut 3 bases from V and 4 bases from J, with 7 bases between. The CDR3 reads CASSISGGNTIYF. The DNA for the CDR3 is TGTGCCAGTAGTATCTCCGGGGGAAACACCATATATTTT. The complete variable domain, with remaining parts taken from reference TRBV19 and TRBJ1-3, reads DGGITQSPKYLFRKEGQNVTLSCEQNLNHDAMYWYRQDPGQGLRLIYYSQIVNDFQKGDIAEGYSVSREKKESFPLTVTSAQKNPTAFYLCASSISGGNTIYFGEGSWLTVV.

The CDR3 region has the DNA TGTGCCAGCAGTAGTACTAGCGGGAGTCGATACGAGCAGTACTTC. Protein product: CASSSTSGSRYEQYF. The chain is built from TRBV28 and TRBJ2-7; the match to TRBD2 covers 11 bases. From germline, CDR1 is MDHEN and CDR2 SYDVKM. V lost 5 bases to trimming and J lost 4 bases; unmatched junction nucleotides: 7. The CDR3 is made up of 15 amino acids.

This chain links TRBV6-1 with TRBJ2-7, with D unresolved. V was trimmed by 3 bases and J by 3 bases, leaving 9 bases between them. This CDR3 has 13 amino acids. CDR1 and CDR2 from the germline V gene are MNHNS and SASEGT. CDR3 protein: CASSEGRNYEQYF. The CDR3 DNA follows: TGTGCCAGCAGTGAGGGCAGGAACTACGAGCAGTACTTC.

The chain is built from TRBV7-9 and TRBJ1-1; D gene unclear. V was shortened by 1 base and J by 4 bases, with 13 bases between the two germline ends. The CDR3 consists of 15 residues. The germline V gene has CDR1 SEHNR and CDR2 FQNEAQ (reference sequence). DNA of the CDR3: TGTGCCAGCAGCTTAGAATCCGGGAGAGCCACTGAAGCTTTCTTT. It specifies CASSLESGRATEAFF.

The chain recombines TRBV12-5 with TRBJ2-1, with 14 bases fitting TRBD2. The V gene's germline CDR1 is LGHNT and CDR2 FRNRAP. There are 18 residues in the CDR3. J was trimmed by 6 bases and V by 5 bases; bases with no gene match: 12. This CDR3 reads CASGATGTSGSHFNEQFF. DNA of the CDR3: TGTGCTAGTGGTGCAACCGGGACTAGCGGGAGTCACTTCAATGAGCAGTTCTTC.

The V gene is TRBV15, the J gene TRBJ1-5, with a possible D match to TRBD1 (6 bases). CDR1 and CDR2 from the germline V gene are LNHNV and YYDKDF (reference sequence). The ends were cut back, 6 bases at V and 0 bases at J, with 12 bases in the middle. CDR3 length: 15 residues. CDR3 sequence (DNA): TGTGCCACCAGTCCGGACAGCAATAGCAATCAGCCCCAGCATTTT. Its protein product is CATSPDSNSNQPQHF.

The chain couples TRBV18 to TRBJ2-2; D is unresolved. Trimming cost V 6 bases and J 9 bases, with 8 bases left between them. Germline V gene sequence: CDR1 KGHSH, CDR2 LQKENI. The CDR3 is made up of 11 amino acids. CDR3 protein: CASSLRWELFF. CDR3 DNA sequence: TGTGCCAGCTCGTTGAGGTGGGAGCTGTTTTTT.

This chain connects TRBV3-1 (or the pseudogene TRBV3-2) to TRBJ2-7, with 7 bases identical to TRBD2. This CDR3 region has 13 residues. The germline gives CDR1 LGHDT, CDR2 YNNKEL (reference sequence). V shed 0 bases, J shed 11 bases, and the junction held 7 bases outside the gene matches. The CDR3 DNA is TGTGCCAGCAGCCAAGACTTAGGGCGGGAGAAGTACTTC. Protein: CASSQDLGREKYF.